The 15 T cell receptor beta chains listed next were all sequenced from one sample in a study of T cell repertoires in cytomegalovirus infection (dated by TCRdb to the late 2010s). The reads were generated on an Illumina HiSeq 1500. The public reads were run again by TCRdb, first through fastp at Q25 and then through MiXCR, and only productive beta chains were kept. Each CDR3 protein appears once, grouped with its most common genes and DNA. The sample table lists 750,000 to 950,000 distinct CDR3 sequences, 25% to 35% of them with a count of one. About 12% of the sample lies in the top ten. The treatment or condition label here, explained by the study, means: in vitro stimulation with specific CMV peptide epitopes to enrich CMV-specific T cells. Their target antigens are unknown. Sequenced material: cultured CD8+ T cells from PBMCs, taken from culture after CMV antigen stimulation. These receptors all come from a human donor in good health (CMV status not recorded). Some clones in this sample may be carry-over from other donors' samples.

This clonotype was picked up many times. The gene calls are TRBV7-8 and TRBJ2-5; TRBD1 aligns across 8 bases. Trimming removed 4 bases from V and 6 bases from J; junction bases left unmatched: 7. Germline values: CDR1 SGHVS, CDR2 FQNEAQ. The length of the CDR3 is 14 residues. The CDR3 nucleotides are TGTGCCAGCAGCTCCAGGGGGCTGGGGAAGACCCAGTACTTC. Encoded protein: CASSSRGLGKTQYF.

Concerning this clonotype: A much larger clone differs from this one at a single base, so this may be a read error. This chain links TRBV2 with TRBJ2-3; TRBD1 might be the D (6 bases). Germline lookup yields CDR1 SNHLY and CDR2 FYNNEI. This CDR3 contains 16 residues. CDR3 amino acids: CASSRSDGQITETQYF. DNA for the CDR3: TGTGCCAGCAGTAGGTCGGATGGACAGATCACAGAGACGCAGTATTTT.

The V call is TRBV12-3 or TRBV12-4, the J call TRBJ1-2, with a possible D match to TRBD1 (6 bases). This CDR3 contains 15 residues. The ends were cut back, 0 bases at V and 6 bases at J, with 14 bases in the middle. CDR3 DNA sequence: TGTGCCAGCAGTTTAGCCCCGGTTGGGGGCAATGGCTACACCTTC. Protein product: CASSLAPVGGNGYTF.

The rearrangement joins TRBV19 to TRBJ2-5; 10 bases are shared with TRBD1. Germline assignment: CDR1 LNHDA and CDR2 SQIVND (reference sequence). The CDR3 loop spans 13 amino acids. V dropped 6 bases and J dropped 4; count of bases not matched to a gene: 2. CDR3 nucleotide sequence: TGTGCCAGTAGGACAGGGGGCGCAGAGACCCAGTACTTC. The encoded protein is CASRTGGAETQYF.

The chain is built from TRBV6-1 and TRBJ1-1; D is ambiguous. Trimming removed 6 bases at V and 4 bases at J, with 18 bases between. Germline lookup yields CDR1 MNHNS and CDR2 SASEGT. This CDR3 comprises 15 residues. CDR3 sequence: CASSVGSPISTEAFF. In DNA, the CDR3 is TGTGCCAGCAGCGTTGGGAGCCCGATCAGCACTGAAGCTTTCTTT.

J is TRBJ2-3 and V is TRBV3-1, with D maybe TRBD2 (6 bases). V lost 0 bases to trimming and J lost 2 bases, with 15 bases between them. This CDR3 is 17 amino acids long. Germline CDR1 reads LGHDT; CDR2 reads YNNKEL (reference sequence). CDR3 amino acids: CASSQDLAGSLTDTQYF. CDR3 DNA: TGTGCCAGCAGCCAAGATCTGGCGGGGTCCCTCACAGATACGCAGTATTTT.

This clonotype was counted ten times or more. This chain links TRBV20-1 with TRBJ1-2, with a possible D match to TRBD1 (5 bases). Germline V gene data show CDR1 as DFQATT and CDR2 as SNEGSKA (reference sequence). V lost 7 bases, J lost 5 bases, and 20 bases lay in between. There are 14 residues in the CDR3. The CDR3 here is CSVWGVLEGYGYTF. CDR3 bases: TGCAGTGTTTGGGGGGTGCTTGAGGGTTATGGCTACACCTTC.

This clonotype was counted a single time. The chain links TRBV27 to TRBJ1-1, with 9 bases fitting TRBD1. This CDR3 is built from 14 residues. Germline V gene data show CDR1 as MNHEY and CDR2 as SMNVEV (reference sequence). With 7 bases clipped from V and 3 bases from J, the junction kept 6 bases outside the gene matches. The CDR3 nucleotides read TGTGCCAGCACTCCAGGGACAGGGTACACTGAAGCTTTCTTT. It codes for CASTPGTGYTEAFF.

The chain combines TRBV12-3 or TRBV12-4 with TRBJ2-3; possible D gene TRBD2, 5 bases. V was shortened by 6 bases and J by 2 bases, with 21 bases between the two germline ends. The CDR3 length is 17 residues. The CDR3 DNA follows: TGTGCCAGCAGCCTTATGTCCCCGAGACTAACCACAGATACGCAGTATTTT. This encodes CASSLMSPRLTTDTQYF.

This clonotype was recorded many times. The rearrangement links TRBV12-3 or TRBV12-4 to TRBJ1-1, with D perhaps TRBD1 (5 bases). Trimming took 6 bases from V and 10 from J, leaving 15 bases between them. This CDR3 is built from 12 residues. CDR3 loop: CASSLGGEGAFF. The CDR3 nucleotides are TGTGCCAGCAGCTTGGGGGGGGAAGGAGCTTTCTTT.

This clonotype showed up just a few times. The rearrangement uses TRBV12-3 or TRBV12-4 and TRBJ2-2; tentative D call: TRBD1 (6 bases). The CDR3 has 15 residues. V was shortened by 3 bases and J by 4 bases, with 12 bases between the two germline ends. CDR3 protein: CASSLALRGTGELFF. In DNA, the CDR3 is TGTGCCAGCAGTTTGGCTCTCAGGGGCACCGGGGAGCTGTTTTTT.

The chain combines TRBV12-3 or TRBV12-4 with TRBJ2-1, with a tentative D call TRBD2 (5 bases). This CDR3 comprises 15 residues. The V end was cut by 1 base, the J end by 5 bases, with 12 bases between. The DNA of the CDR3 is TGTGCCAGCAGTTTAGAATGGTCGCGGGACAATGAGCAGTTCTTC. Translation: CASSLEWSRDNEQFF.

V and J are TRBV7-3 and TRBJ1-5; 8 bases agree with TRBD1. The germline CDR1 and CDR2 sequences are SGHTA and FQGTGA. V shed 6 bases, J shed 4 bases, and the junction held 20 bases outside the gene matches. The CDR3 spans 19 residues. CDR3 DNA sequence: TGTGCCAGCAGAATCCTCCTTAGCGAATACAGGGGGGGGAATCAGCCCCAGCATTTT. Its protein is CASRILLSEYRGGNQPQHF. The full variable domain, its missing parts supplied by reference TRBV7-3 and TRBJ1-5, is GAGVSQTPSNKVTEKGKYVELRCDPISGHTALYWYRQSLGQGPEFLIYFQGTGAADDSGLPNDRFFAVRPEGSVSTLKIQRTERGDSAVYLCASRILLSEYRGGNQPQHFGDGTRLSIL.

The chain joins TRBV4-2 to TRBJ2-3; 10 nucleotides agree with TRBD2. The CDR3 has 15 amino acids. V shed 4 bases and J 8 bases; nucleotides not matched to a gene: 9. CDR1 is LGHNA, CDR2 YNFKEQ, per germline. The CDR3 nucleotides are TGTGCCAGCAGCCCTAGCGGGGGCGACAGGGGTACGCAGTATTTT. Its translation: CASSPSGGDRGTQYF.

The chain couples TRBV5-6 to TRBJ2-1; 10 nucleotides line up with TRBD2. Germline V lookup: CDR1 SGHDT, CDR2 YYEEEE. The CDR3 is 16 residues long. V lost 4 bases to trimming and J lost 7 bases; unmatched junction nucleotides: 11. CDR3 bases: TGTGCCAGCAGCCCCAACCCACTAGCGGGACTTAATGAGCAGTTCTTC. Translating it yields CASSPNPLAGLNEQFF. The complete variable domain, with remaining parts taken from reference TRBV5-6 and TRBJ2-1, reads DAGVTQSPTHLIKTRGQQVTLRCSPKSGHDTVSWYQQALGQGPQFIFQYYEEEERQRGNFPDRFSGHQFPNYSSELNVNALLLGDSALYLCASSPNPLAGLNEQFFGPGTRLTVL.